Below, 28 T cell receptor beta chains from the same sample are listed, as sequenced in a study of brain T cells in children with intractable seizures. The time point is: blood from clinic visit 5 months post-surgery; TSC patient then seizure free. Libraries were prepared by immunoSEQ multiplex PCR; TCRdb keeps only in-frame clonotypes and omits some of them. The sample lists hundreds of thousands of clones; roughly 92% were seen once. The sample was peripheral blood, taken roughly 5 months after surgery. The receptor set was obtained from a boy less than two years old with tuberous sclerosis and intractable seizures.

This CDR3 is CAVGGGNTGELFF. The CDR3 nucleotides read TGTGCCGTCGGCGGGGGGAACACCGGGGAGCTGTTTTTT. V usage is TRBV6-5 and J usage is TRBJ2-2; 7 bases align to TRBD2. The junction had 4 bases not matched to a gene; V was cut back by 11 bases and J by 1 base. Germline V gives CDR1 MNHEY, CDR2 SVGAGI. The CDR3 is 13 residues long.

This chain links TRBV9 with TRBJ1-3, with D unclear. The germline V gene encodes CDR1 SGDLS and CDR2 YYNGEE. Trimming left V 0 bases short and J 2 bases short, with 9 bases between. CDR3 length equals 15 residues. The CDR3 loop is CASSVEGLTGNTIYF. In DNA form, the CDR3 reads TGTGCCAGCAGCGTAGAAGGATTAACTGGAAACACCATATATTTT.

As regards this clone: Other DNA sequences in the sample encode the same CDR3. The chain joins TRBV12-3 or TRBV12-4 to TRBJ2-3, with unresolved D. The CDR3 loop spans 13 amino acids. Trimming shortened V by 1 base and J by 1 base, and 3 bases separated the two germline ends. CDR3 sequence: CASSLVGTDTQYF. CDR3 nucleotides: TGTGCCAGCAGTTTAGTGGGCACAGATACGCAGTATTTT.

The chain has TRBV25-1 and TRBJ2-1, with D hard to call. The CDR3 sequence is 14 residues long. V was trimmed by 5 bases and J by 0 bases, leaving 8 bases between them. The germline CDR1 and CDR2 sequences are MGHDK and SYGVNS. The CDR3 is CASSRDRSYNEQFF. CDR3 nucleotides: TGTGCCAGCAGTAGGGATCGCTCCTACAATGAGCAGTTCTTC.

The chain joins TRBV4-2 to TRBJ2-7; D not resolved. The CDR3 extends over 14 amino acids. The germline V gene has CDR1 LGHNA and CDR2 YNFKEQ. The V end lost 0 bases, the J end lost 3 bases, and 9 bases lay between the germline ends. CDR3: CASSQDGTGYEQYF. The CDR3 bases are TGTGCCAGCAGCCAAGACGGCACGGGCTACGAGCAGTACTTC.

V gene TRBV6-1 combines with J gene TRBJ2-1, with 7 nucleotides matching TRBD1. The CDR3 has 15 amino acids. The junction had 6 bases not matched to a gene; V was cut back by 3 bases and J by 4 bases. Germline values: CDR1 MNHNS, CDR2 SASEGT. CDR3 DNA: TGTGCCAGCAGTGATTCCGGGACAGTTTACAATGAGCAGTTCTTC. Residues: CASSDSGTVYNEQFF.

The rearrangement links TRBV24-1 to TRBJ2-5; D gene unclear. The V and J ends lost 4 bases and 3 bases respectively, with 20 bases between them. The germline V gene encodes CDR1 KGHDR and CDR2 SFDVKD. This CDR3 comprises 17 residues. CDR3: CATSDTPLFQDEETQYF. CDR3 DNA: TGTGCCACCAGTGACACCCCCTTGTTTCAGGACGAAGAGACCCAGTACTTC.

J is TRBJ2-3 and V is TRBV24-1, with D perhaps matching TRBD2 (6 bases). The CDR3 is 14 amino acids. Germline CDR1 KGHDR, CDR2 SFDVKD. Trimming left V 5 bases short and J 1 base short, with 9 bases between. The CDR3 sequence: CATSGSSGTDTQYF. The CDR3 DNA reads as TGTGCCACCAGTGGCTCTAGCGGCACAGATACGCAGTATTTT.

The chain couples TRBV11-2 to TRBJ1-6, with TRBD1 matching 8 bases. Germline CDR1 is SGHAT and CDR2 is FQNNGV. Trimming removed 4 bases from V and 3 bases from J; junction bases left unmatched: 2. This CDR3 comprises 15 residues. CDR3 coding DNA: TGTGCCAGCAGCTCGACAGGGGTCTATAATTCACCCCTCCACTTT. Translation: CASSSTGVYNSPLHF. The full variable domain, completed using reference TRBV11-2 and TRBJ1-6, is EAGVAQSPRYKIIEKRQSVAFWCNPISGHATLYWYQQILGQGPKLLIQFQNNGVVDDSQLPKDRFSAERLKGVDSTLKIQPAKLEDSAVYLCASSSTGVYNSPLHFGNGTRLTVT.

The rearrangement links TRBV6-5 to TRBJ1-1, with D possibly TRBD1 on 6 matching bases. The CDR3 sequence is 15 residues long. The germline V and J ends were trimmed by 2 bases and 1 base, with 11 bases remaining between them. The germline V gene encodes CDR1 MNHEY and CDR2 SVGAGI. CDR3 residues: CASSYRRDKNTEAFF. The CDR3 DNA follows: TGTGCCAGCAGTTACCGACGGGACAAGAACACTGAAGCTTTCTTT.

This clone has only a few counts. V is TRBV28 and J is TRBJ2-7; D perhaps matches TRBD1 (5 bases). The CDR3 consists of 12 residues. Trimming took off 2 bases at V and 4 bases at J, with 6 bases between the two ends. Germline V gene data show CDR1 as MDHEN and CDR2 as SYDVKM. The CDR3 DNA sequence: TGTGCCAGCAGTTTACAGGGTTACGAGCAGTACTTC. The encoded protein is CASSLQGYEQYF.

This clone was seen a few times. The gene calls are TRBV3-1 (or the pseudogene TRBV3-2) and TRBJ2-7; the D is unclear. The CDR3 extends over 13 amino acids. The ends were cut back, 1 base at V and 0 bases at J, with 4 bases in the middle. Germline CDR1 LGHDT, CDR2 YNNKEL (reference sequence). The CDR3 sequence: CASSQAFSYEQYF. In nucleotides, the CDR3 is TGTGCCAGCAGCCAAGCCTTCTCCTACGAGCAGTACTTC.

With regard to this clone: This same CDR3 is encoded by further DNA sequences in the sample. This chain joins TRBV5-1 and TRBJ2-3; D is uncertain. V lost 2 bases and J lost 2, with 12 bases in between. CDR1 SGHRS and CDR2 YFSETQ come from the germline V gene. This CDR3 has 15 amino acids. CDR3 amino acids: CASSFGGRSTDTQYF. CDR3 nucleotides: TGCGCCAGCAGCTTCGGTGGGCGCTCCACAGATACGCAGTATTTT.

This chain links TRBV19 with TRBJ1-1; possible D gene TRBD1, 5 bases. This CDR3 contains 14 residues. CDR1 is LNHDA, CDR2 SQIVND, per germline (reference sequence). V was pared by 0 bases and J by 5 bases, with 10 bases between. The CDR3 nucleotides are TGTGCCAGTAGTATAGACCCTCGGGGGACTGAAGCTTTCTTT. Amino acid sequence: CASSIDPRGTEAFF. The variable domain in full, with the rest retrieved from reference TRBV19 and TRBJ1-1, is DGGITQSPKYLFRKEGQNVTLSCEQNLNHDAMYWYRQDPGQGLRLIYYSQIVNDFQKGDIAEGYSVSREKKESFPLTVTSAQKNPTAFYLCASSIDPRGTEAFFGQGTRLTVV.

In this sample, this clone turned up once. The J gene is TRBJ1-2, the V gene TRBV24-1; D is undetermined. The CDR3 totals 12 residues. V lost 5 bases, J lost 4 bases, and 7 bases lay in between. Germline V gives CDR1 KGHDR, CDR2 SFDVKD. The CDR3, as DNA: TGTGCCACCAGTGGAGGCAGCTATGGCTACACCTTC. This codes for CATSGGSYGYTF.

The chain has TRBV4-2 and TRBJ2-2; D is undetermined. CDR1 is LGHNA and CDR2 is YNFKEQ in the germline V gene. V was trimmed by 1 base and J by 2 bases, leaving 11 bases between them. There are 16 residues in the CDR3. CDR3 DNA sequence: TGTGCCAGCAGCCAAGCTAGGACCGGAAACACCGGGGAGCTGTTTTTT. Its protein is CASSQARTGNTGELFF.

The genes are TRBV20-1 and TRBJ1-3; no firm D call. Germline loops: CDR1 DFQATT, CDR2 SNEGSKA (reference sequence). Trimming took 7 bases from V and 4 from J, leaving 8 bases between them. This CDR3 contains 11 residues. The CDR3 is CSGLGGNTIYF. The DNA of the CDR3 is TGCAGTGGGTTGGGGGGAAACACCATATATTTT.

The DNA of the CDR3 is TGTGCCAGTAGTGAAGTGGACAGAAACACTGAAGCTTTCTTT. Translation gives CASSEVDRNTEAFF. The chain links TRBV19 to TRBJ1-1, with D maybe TRBD1 (6 bases). CDR1 is LNHDA, CDR2 SQIVND, per germline (reference sequence). There are 14 residues in the CDR3. Trimming removed 5 bases from V and 2 bases from J, with 12 bases in between. The full variable domain, its missing parts supplied by reference TRBV19 and TRBJ1-1, is DGGITQSPKYLFRKEGQNVTLSCEQNLNHDAMYWYRQDPGQGLRLIYYSQIVNDFQKGDIAEGYSVSREKKESFPLTVTSAQKNPTAFYLCASSEVDRNTEAFFGQGTRLTVV.

The CDR3 region has the DNA TGTGCCAGCAGTTTATTACCCCGGGGCCCGAACTACGAGCAGTACTTC. Protein sequence: CASSLLPRGPNYEQYF. J is TRBJ2-7 and V is TRBV28, with D perhaps TRBD1 or TRBD2 (5 bases each). The CDR3 extends over 16 amino acids. V lost 1 base to trimming and J lost 3 bases, with 16 bases between them. Germline V lookup: CDR1 MDHEN, CDR2 SYDVKM.

This sequence joins TRBV11-2 and TRBJ2-1; D may be TRBD1 (6 bases). This CDR3 is 14 amino acids long. CDR1 and CDR2 from the germline V gene are SGHAT and FQNNGV. V gave up 4 bases and J gave up 8 bases, with 15 bases separating them. CDR3 sequence: CASSSPPSGDEQFF. Here the CDR3 DNA reads TGTGCCAGCAGCTCCCCTCCTTCAGGGGATGAGCAGTTCTTC.

As regards this clone: The sample holds other DNA sequences that translate to the same CDR3. The V and J genes are TRBV24-1 and TRBJ2-7, with D hard to call. CDR3 length equals 11 residues. Germline V gene data show CDR1 as KGHDR and CDR2 as SFDVKD. With 4 bases removed from V and 0 bases from J, the gap between germline ends came to 0 bases. The CDR3 nucleotides are TGTGCCACCAGTGACTCCTACGAGCAGTACTTC. Translated, it gives CATSDSYEQYF.

This chain uses TRBV7-3 with TRBJ1-2; TRBD1 aligns across 9 bases. The V segment lost 2 bases and the J segment 0 bases; nucleotides outside the gene matches: 13. CDR3 size: 19 residues. In germline, CDR1 is SGHTA, CDR2 FQGTGA. The CDR3 DNA follows: TGTGCCAGCAGCTTACTCCGGGACAGGGCCCCGTTAGCTAACTATGGCTACACCTTC. Protein: CASSLLRDRAPLANYGYTF.

Only one count was recorded for this clone. A much bigger clone sits one base away, suggesting this may be a read error. J is TRBJ2-1 and V is TRBV6-6, with TRBD1 identical over 9 bases. The V segment lost 6 bases and the J segment 6 bases; nucleotides outside the gene matches: 0. The CDR3 loop spans 12 amino acids. CDR1 MNHNY and CDR2 SVGAGI come from the germline V gene (reference sequence). CDR3: CASRTGGNEQFF. The CDR3 coding sequence is TGTGCCAGCAGGACAGGGGGCAATGAGCAGTTCTTC.

V is TRBV3-1 (or the pseudogene TRBV3-2) and J is TRBJ2-1, with 7 bases fitting TRBD2. The CDR3 spans 18 residues. With V trimmed by 1 base and J by 4 bases, 13 bases remained unmatched. Germline V gives CDR1 LGHDT, CDR2 YNNKEL (reference sequence). CDR3 coding DNA: TGTGCCAGCAGCCAAGTTTTAAAGGTGCGGGGGAGATACAATGAGCAGTTCTTC. Protein product: CASSQVLKVRGRYNEQFF.

The gene calls are TRBV30 and TRBJ1-5, with unresolved D. V was cut by 0 bases and J by 6 bases, with 12 bases left in between. The CDR3 has 14 residues. Germline V gives CDR1 GTSNPN, CDR2 SVGIG (reference sequence). The CDR3, as DNA: TGTGCCTGGAGTGTACGCCATGGGAGTCAGCCCCAGCATTTT. It encodes CAWSVRHGSQPQHF.

The chain has TRBV5-1 and TRBJ2-3; D remains unclear. The germline CDR1 and CDR2 sequences are SGHRS and YFSETQ. The ends were cut back, 0 bases at V and 1 base at J, with 3 bases in the middle. CDR3 size: 13 residues. The CDR3 sequence: CASSLVGTDTQYF. DNA for the CDR3: TGCGCCAGCAGCTTGGTGGGCACAGATACGCAGTATTTT.

The chain recombines TRBV6-6 with TRBJ1-1; D remains ambiguous. Trimming shortened V by 2 bases and J by 2 bases, and 12 bases separated the two germline ends. CDR1 MNHNY and CDR2 SVGAGI come from the germline V gene (reference sequence). The CDR3 runs to 15 residues. The CDR3 nucleotides are TGTGCCAGCAGTTACGGCGGGTGGGGAAACACTGAAGCTTTCTTT. As protein: CASSYGGWGNTEAFF.

The V and J genes are TRBV4-1 and TRBJ2-7, with a tentative D call TRBD1 (6 bases). Germline-derived CDR1 and CDR2 are MGHRA and YSYEKL. The CDR3 totals 16 residues. Trimming took off 2 bases at V and 2 bases at J, with 16 bases between the two ends. This CDR3 reads CASSQSGGSGAYEQYF. DNA of the CDR3: TGCGCCAGCAGCCAATCGGGCGGATCAGGGGCCTACGAGCAGTACTTC.